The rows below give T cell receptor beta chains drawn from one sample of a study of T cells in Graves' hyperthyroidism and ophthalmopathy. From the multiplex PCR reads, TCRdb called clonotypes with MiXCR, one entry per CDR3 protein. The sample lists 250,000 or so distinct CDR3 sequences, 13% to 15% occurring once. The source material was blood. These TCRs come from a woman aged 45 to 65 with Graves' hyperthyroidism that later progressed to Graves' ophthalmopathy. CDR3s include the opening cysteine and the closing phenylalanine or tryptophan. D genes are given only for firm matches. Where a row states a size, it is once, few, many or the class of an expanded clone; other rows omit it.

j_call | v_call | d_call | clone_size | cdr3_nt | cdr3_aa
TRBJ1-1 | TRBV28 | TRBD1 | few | TGTGCCAGCAGTTTCCCCTCGGACAGGGCGAACACTGAAGCTTTCTTT | CASSFPSDRANTEAFF
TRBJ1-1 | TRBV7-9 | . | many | TGTGCCAGCAACCGGGGGCGGACTGAAGCTTTCTTT | CASNRGRTEAFF
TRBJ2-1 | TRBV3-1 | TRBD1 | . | TGTGCCAGCGCGCCGCTGGACAGGGGTCGCAATGAGCAGTTCTTC | CASAPLDRGRNEQFF
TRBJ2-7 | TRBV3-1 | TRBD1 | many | TGTGCCAGCAGCCAAGTCGGACAGGTCCCCTACGAGCAGTACTTC | CASSQVGQVPYEQYF
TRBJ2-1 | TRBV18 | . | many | TGTGCCAGCTCACCGGGCAGGGGGGGTTACAATGAGCAGTTCTTC | CASSPGRGGYNEQFF
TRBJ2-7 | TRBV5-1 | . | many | TGCGCCAGCAGCTTGATGGGGGACCTTTTGTTCGAGCAGTACTTC | CASSLMGDLLFEQYF
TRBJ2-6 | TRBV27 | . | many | TGTGCCAGCAGTCCGTACGGGACCCGAGGGTCTGGGGCCAACGTCCTGACTTTC | CASSPYGTRGSGANVLTF
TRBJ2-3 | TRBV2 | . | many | TGTGCCAGCAGTGTTGGCGTAGCTAGCACAGATACGCAGTATTTT | CASSVGVASTDTQYF
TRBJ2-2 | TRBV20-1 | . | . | TGCAGTGCTATAAAGACAGAAACAACCGGGGAGCTGTTTTTT | CSAIKTETTGELFF
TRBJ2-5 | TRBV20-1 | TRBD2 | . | TGCAGTGCTCGAAAAGCGGGAGCACAAGAGACCCAGTACTTC | CSARKAGAQETQYF
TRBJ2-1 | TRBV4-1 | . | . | TGCGCCACCGCGGGCGACTCCTACAATGAGCAGTTCTTC | CATAGDSYNEQFF
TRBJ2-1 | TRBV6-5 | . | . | TGTGCCAGCAGTTACAGGGGCCGAACGGGAGTCGATGAGCAGTTCTTC | CASSYRGRTGVDEQFF
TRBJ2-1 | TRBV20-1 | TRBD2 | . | TGCAGTGCCCTACTAGCGGGGAACTACAATGAGCAGTTCTTC | CSALLAGNYNEQFF
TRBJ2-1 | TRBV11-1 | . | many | TGTGCCAGCAGTTTTATGGGGGATGAGCAGTTCTTC | CASSFMGDEQFF
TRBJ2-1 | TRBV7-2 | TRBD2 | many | TGTGCCAGCTCTACTAGCGGTGTACAGTACAATGAGCAGTTCTTC | CASSTSGVQYNEQFF
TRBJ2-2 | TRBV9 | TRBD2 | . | TGTGCCAGCAGCGCGGGACTAGCGGGAGCCGGGGAGCTGTTTTTT | CASSAGLAGAGELFF
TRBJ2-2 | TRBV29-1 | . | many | TGCAGCGTTGTCAGGGAGTGGGGCACCGGGGAGCTGTTTTTT | CSVVREWGTGELFF
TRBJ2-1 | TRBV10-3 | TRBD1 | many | TGTGCCACGATGGACAGGGGGCTTATTGATGAGCAGTTCTTC | CATMDRGLIDEQFF
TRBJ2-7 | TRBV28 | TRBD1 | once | TGTGCCAGCAAAGTAGACAGGGCGGAGAGCGAGCAGTACTTC | CASKVDRAESEQYF
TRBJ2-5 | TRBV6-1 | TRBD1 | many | TGTGCCAGCAGTTTGGGGGTGACAGGGCAAGAGACCCAGTACTTC | CASSLGVTGQETQYF
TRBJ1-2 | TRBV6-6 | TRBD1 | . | TGTGCCAGCAGTTACATCCAAGGACAGGGGGAGGAAGGCTACACCTTC | CASSYIQGQGEEGYTF
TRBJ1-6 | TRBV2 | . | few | TGTGCCAGCAGGGCAGACTATAATTCACCCCTCCACTTT | CASRADYNSPLHF
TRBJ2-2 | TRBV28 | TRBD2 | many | TGTGCCAGCAGTCAAGCTGGCGGGAGGGCAAGCGGGGAGCTGTTTTTT | CASSQAGGRASGELFF
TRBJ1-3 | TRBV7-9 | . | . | TGTGCCAGCAGATATCATACGGGACACAACTCTGGAAACACCATATATTTT | CASRYHTGHNSGNTIYF
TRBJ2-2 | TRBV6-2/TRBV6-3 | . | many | TGTGCCAGCCAAGGTTCCAACACCGGGGAGCTGTTTTTT | CASQGSNTGELFF
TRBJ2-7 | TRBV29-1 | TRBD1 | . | TGCAGCGTTGATAGGGGACAGGGAGGCTACGAGCAGTACTTC | CSVDRGQGGYEQYF
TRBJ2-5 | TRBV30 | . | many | TGTGCCGGCGGGCAGGAGACCCAGTACTTC | CAGGQETQYF
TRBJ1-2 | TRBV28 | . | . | TGTGCCAGCAGTTCCCCAGCAGGGGTTAACTATGGCTACACCTTC | CASSSPAGVNYGYTF
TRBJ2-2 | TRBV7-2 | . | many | TGTGCCAGCAGCTTAGTAGGTCCCGGAGGTGGGACCGGGGAGCTGTTTTTT | CASSLVGPGGGTGELFF